Shown below are 13 T cell receptor beta chains from a single sample sequenced in a study of CD8+ T cells in alopecia areata. Indicated treatment: oral pan-JAK inhibitor, 5-10 mg twice daily. cDNA serving as the sequencing template came from extracted, reverse transcribed RNA. Profiling relied on immunoSEQ multiplex PCR, and the TCRdb table lists in-frame clones only, not all of them. The profile shows about 160,000 clones, around three fifths of them singletons. The sample consisted of CD4+ T cells sorted from blood, taken at week 4, from a patient treated with tofacitinib. All receptors come from a human donor with alopecia areata.

The chain couples TRBV5-4 to TRBJ2-7; 9 nucleotides match TRBD1. The CDR3 has 14 residues. V lost 2 bases to trimming and J lost 6 bases; unmatched junction nucleotides: 6. The germline V gene encodes CDR1 SGHNT and CDR2 YYREEE (reference sequence). The CDR3 DNA sequence: TGTGCCAGCAGCTTCGGGACAGGGTTCCGCGAGCAGTACTTC. Its protein is CASSFGTGFREQYF.

The V gene is TRBV6-6, the J gene TRBJ2-7; TRBD1 might be the D (6 bases). V shed 3 bases and J shed 2 bases, with 17 bases lying between them. The CDR3 length is 16 residues. Germline V gene sequence: CDR1 MNHNY, CDR2 SVGAGI (reference sequence). The CDR3 nucleotides are TGTGCCAGCAGTTATCTTCGACAGGCAATCACCTACGAGCAGTACTTC. Its translation is CASSYLRQAITYEQYF.

This chain's CDR3 is CAWSDPRGGQETQYF. The CDR3 DNA reads as TGTGCCTGGAGTGACCCCCGCGGCGGTCAAGAGACCCAGTACTTC. This chain connects TRBV30 to TRBJ2-5; D not certain. Trimming took 1 base from V and 2 from J, leaving 14 bases between them. Germline loops: CDR1 GTSNPN, CDR2 SVGIG (reference sequence). The CDR3 is made up of 15 amino acids.

This clone showed up just a few times. The chain couples TRBV29-1 to TRBJ2-2, with 7 nucleotides matching TRBD1. The junction had 7 bases not matched to a gene; V was cut back by 7 bases and J by 2 bases. Germline V CDR1 and CDR2: SQVTM, ANQGSEA. This CDR3 spans 14 amino acids. The CDR3 loop reads CSADRDGNTGELFF. The DNA of the CDR3 is TGCAGCGCTGACAGGGATGGAAACACCGGGGAGCTGTTTTTT.

The rearrangement joins TRBV30 to TRBJ2-5, with D possibly TRBD1 on 6 matching bases. The CDR3 sequence is 12 residues long. V lost 5 bases and J 1 base, leaving 8 bases between the germline ends. From germline, CDR1 is GTSNPN and CDR2 SVGIG (reference sequence). DNA of the CDR3: TGTGCCTGGGAGACAGGCCAAGAGACCCAGTACTTC. Protein product: CAWETGQETQYF.

This clone was observed a handful of times. V is TRBV18 and J is TRBJ2-1; D ambiguous. The V end was cut by 3 bases, the J end by 4 bases, with 4 bases between. Germline V gives CDR1 KGHSH, CDR2 LQKENI. This CDR3 has 12 residues. CDR3 protein: CASSPGYNEQFF. The CDR3 region has the DNA TGTGCCAGCTCACCCGGATACAATGAGCAGTTCTTC.

This clone turned up a few times. V is TRBV29-1 and J is TRBJ2-7; unclear D gene. Germline lookup yields CDR1 SQVTM and CDR2 ANQGSEA. CDR3 length equals 12 residues. V was pared by 7 bases and J by 2 bases, with 12 bases between. The CDR3 region has the DNA TGCAGCGCCAGACCCACTCCCTACGAGCAGTACTTC. Its protein is CSARPTPYEQYF.

The chain joins TRBV5-5 to TRBJ1-1; D unclear. This CDR3 is 13 amino acids long. The V end lost 9 bases, the J end lost 0 bases, and 12 bases lay between the germline ends. Germline lookup yields CDR1 SGHKS and CDR2 YYEKEE (reference sequence). CDR3 sequence (DNA): TGTGCCACCCTTATAGATTTGAACACTGAAGCTTTCTTT. It codes for CATLIDLNTEAFF.

This clone was seen repeatedly, ten times or more. The chain has TRBV14 and TRBJ2-2; no firm D call. From germline, CDR1 is SGHDN and CDR2 FVKESK. The V end was cut by 1 base, the J end by 6 bases, with 12 bases between. The CDR3 totals 15 residues. CDR3 DNA sequence: TGTGCCAGCAGCCAAGTCCGAACGGACGCCGGGGAGCTGTTTTTT. It is translated as CASSQVRTDAGELFF. The variable domain in full, completed from reference TRBV14 and TRBJ2-2, reads EAGVTQFPSHSVIEKGQTVTLRCDPISGHDNLYWYRRVMGKEIKFLLHFVKESKQDESGMPNNRFLAERTGGTYSTLKVQPAELEDSGVYFCASSQVRTDAGELFFGEGSRLTVL.

A few counts support this clone. The gene calls are TRBV4-2 and TRBJ2-1, with 10 bases identical to TRBD1. The germline CDR1 and CDR2 sequences are LGHNA and YNFKEQ. J lost 6 bases, V lost 3 bases, and 2 bases had no gene match. There are 14 residues in the CDR3. The CDR3 DNA reads TGTGCCAGCAGCCAGGACAGGGGGGTCAATGAGCAGTTCTTC. Translation: CASSQDRGVNEQFF.

A note on this clone: Other DNA variants within this sample encode the same CDR3. This chain joins TRBV25-1 and TRBJ2-7; D is perhaps TRBD1 (6 bases). Germline values: CDR1 MGHDK, CDR2 SYGVNS. The CDR3 length is 12 residues. Between the trimmed V and J ends, which lost 6 bases and 4 bases, there was a span of 10 bases. For the CDR3, the DNA is TGTGCCAGCAGCCCTACAGGGTACGAGCAGTACTTC. Amino acid sequence: CASSPTGYEQYF.

This chain uses TRBV30 with TRBJ1-3, with D perhaps TRBD1 (5 bases). V lost 0 bases to trimming and J lost 4 bases, with 22 bases between them. The CDR3 contains 18 residues. Germline CDR1 is GTSNPN and CDR2 is SVGIG (reference sequence). CDR3 DNA sequence: TGTGCCTGGAGTGTACTCCGAAAGGGGTGGGATTCGGGAAACACCATATATTTT. This codes for CAWSVLRKGWDSGNTIYF.

V gene TRBV11-2 combines with J gene TRBJ2-5, with D perhaps matching TRBD1 (6 bases). Trimming took 4 bases from V and 4 from J, leaving 16 bases between them. This CDR3 region has 15 residues. CDR1 is SGHAT and CDR2 is FQNNGV in the germline V gene. The DNA of the CDR3 is TGTGCCAGCAGCTCCCTGCAGGGGTACCGAGAGACCCAGTACTTC. Its translation is CASSSLQGYRETQYF. Supplemented by reference TRBV11-2 and TRBJ2-5, the full variable domain reads EAGVAQSPRYKIIEKRQSVAFWCNPISGHATLYWYQQILGQGPKLLIQFQNNGVVDDSQLPKDRFSAERLKGVDSTLKIQPAKLEDSAVYLCASSSLQGYRETQYFGPGTRLLVL.